This T cell receptor (beta chain) was sequenced for a study of T cell responses to AZD1222 COVID-19 vaccine. Study-level findings and limits: Baseline seropositives among AZD1222 recipients totaled only 5 or 6. Among the donors, most were white British and more were female, and clonal diversity was possibly underestimated.

Libraries were prepared by immunoSEQ multiplex PCR; TCRdb keeps only in-frame clonotypes and omits some of them. The sample lists 100,000 to 150,000 clones, more than 70% occurring once. This clone was seen only once. Its matching antigen is unknown. Trimming cost V 0 bases and J 7 bases, with 17 bases left between them. From germline, CDR1 is SGHRS and CDR2 YFSETQ. The CDR3 is 15 residues long. Pooled together were second doses at about 4 or about 12 weeks. The material sequenced was peripheral blood, taken 28 days after the second AZD1222 dose. The sequence derives from an adult who received the AZD1222 COVID-19 vaccine. J is TRBJ2-7 and V is TRBV5-1, with D possibly being TRBD1 or TRBD2 (6 bases each). As DNA, the CDR3 is TGCGCCAGCAGCTTGGTTCCCGGGGGCGAGGGAGAGCAGTACTTC. Amino acids: CASSLVPGGEGEQYF.